These 21 T cell receptor beta chains originate from one sample sequenced in a study of blood T cell repertoires in COVID-19. Generated by immunoSEQ multiplex PCR, the TCRdb table keeps only in-frame clones and is missing some. The repertoire holds around 120,000 clones, over 80% seen once, with 9.5% to 10% in the top ten. The sequenced sample consisted of peripheral blood. These receptors all stem from a man aged 40-49 years with active or convalescent COVID-19.

The chain is built from TRBV7-3 and TRBJ1-1; D ambiguous. V was cut by 4 bases and J by 0 bases, with 9 bases left in between. The CDR3 covers 14 residues. CDR1 is SGHTA, CDR2 FQGTGA, per germline. Written as DNA, the CDR3 is TGTGCCAGCAGCTCGACAAGTATGAACACTGAAGCTTTCTTT. Amino acid sequence: CASSSTSMNTEAFF.

This clone came up a few times. This sequence joins TRBV6-1 and TRBJ2-3; 12 bases map to TRBD2. Looked up from germline, CDR1 is MNHNS and CDR2 is SASEGT. The CDR3 length is 15 residues. Trimming removed 2 bases from V and 4 bases from J; junction bases left unmatched: 1. The CDR3 coding sequence is TGTGCCAGCAGTGAACTAGCGGGGGGGCCAGATACGCAGTATTTT. Translating gives CASSELAGGPDTQYF.

V is TRBV12-3 or TRBV12-4 and J is TRBJ1-6, with TRBD1 matching 7 bases. The V segment lost 9 bases and the J segment 5 bases; nucleotides outside the gene matches: 1. This CDR3 region has 12 residues. CDR3: CASTGDNSPLHF. The CDR3 DNA sequence: TGTGCCAGTACAGGGGATAATTCACCCCTCCACTTT.

The genes are TRBV10-3 and TRBJ2-3, with D possibly being TRBD1 (6 bases). The CDR3 length is 13 residues. V lost 9 bases to trimming and J lost 2 bases, with 12 bases between them. Germline CDR1 and CDR2: ENHRY and SYGVKD. The CDR3 loop is CAISGTNTDTQYF. The CDR3 nucleotides are TGTGCCATTTCCGGGACAAACACAGATACGCAGTATTTT.

This clone was observed a single time. This chain uses TRBV7-3 with TRBJ1-1; the match to TRBD1 covers 10 bases. Germline lookup yields CDR1 SGHTA and CDR2 FQGTGA. This CDR3 contains 14 residues. The V and J ends lost 5 bases and 5 bases, in that order; junction bases with no gene match: 5. CDR3: CASSNTGQGTEAFF. The CDR3 DNA is TGTGCCAGCAGCAACACGGGACAGGGGACTGAAGCTTTCTTT.

This chain links TRBV5-4 with TRBJ2-3, with TRBD2 identical over 13 bases. The germline V gene encodes CDR1 SGHNT and CDR2 YYREEE (reference sequence). This CDR3 contains 16 residues. After removal of 4 bases from V and 4 bases from J, the junction contained 6 bases not matched to a gene. CDR3: CASSPTSGGISDTQYF. As DNA, the CDR3 is TGTGCCAGCAGCCCGACTAGCGGGGGGATATCAGATACGCAGTATTTT.

This chain's CDR3 is CASSPRTGGNGYTF. The CDR3 DNA reads as TGTGCCAGCAGCCCCCGGACAGGGGGCAATGGCTACACCTTC. The rearrangement links TRBV9 to TRBJ1-2, with 11 bases aligning to TRBD1. The germline V gene encodes CDR1 SGDLS and CDR2 YYNGEE. This CDR3 spans 14 amino acids. V shed 4 bases, J shed 6 bases, and the junction held 5 bases outside the gene matches.

The chain couples TRBV2 to TRBJ2-5, with D possibly being TRBD2 (6 bases). Germline V gives CDR1 SNHLY, CDR2 FYNNEI. V dropped 2 bases and J dropped 5 bases, with 12 bases sitting between them. The CDR3 covers 14 residues. CDR3 amino acids: CASSEMRGVETQYF. The CDR3, as DNA: TGTGCCAGCAGTGAAATGCGGGGCGTGGAGACCCAGTACTTC.

The chain employs TRBV7-9 and TRBJ2-1, with TRBD1 identical over 7 bases. From germline, CDR1 is SEHNR and CDR2 FQNEAQ (reference sequence). This CDR3 has 16 amino acids. V lost 4 bases, J lost 0 bases, and 6 bases stayed unmatched. The CDR3 bases are TGTGCCAGCAGCTCGATGCAGGGGGACTCCTACAATGAGCAGTTCTTC. Amino acid sequence: CASSSMQGDSYNEQFF.

V gene TRBV29-1 combines with J gene TRBJ1-2, with 11 bases lining up with TRBD1. The CDR3 loop spans 13 amino acids. J was trimmed by 8 bases and V by 4 bases; bases with no gene match: 6. Germline values: CDR1 SQVTM, CDR2 ANQGSEA. The chain's CDR3 is CSVAGTGGEGYTF. Here the CDR3 DNA reads TGCAGCGTTGCCGGGACAGGGGGTGAAGGCTACACCTTC.

This clone rates as medium-sized. No conserved phenylalanine or tryptophan is present at the end of the CDR3, so a read error is the likely explanation. The DNA is left out, because the CDR3 cannot be placed on it with certainty; the CDR3 is given as TCRdb lists it. J is TRBJ1-2 and V is TRBV4-1; the DNA was not compared with TRBD1, the D call given in the table. Germline V lookup: CDR1 MGHRA, CDR2 YSYEKL. Ends included, the CDR3 has 13 residues. The CDR3 here is CASSQDVGSAGKV.

The CDR3 spells CAWRVRGQTEAFF. The CDR3 nucleotides are TGTGCCTGGAGGGTCAGGGGGCAAACTGAAGCTTTCTTT. The chain joins TRBV30 to TRBJ1-1, with 8 bases matching TRBD1. Germline V gives CDR1 GTSNPN, CDR2 SVGIG (reference sequence). This CDR3 is built from 13 residues. The J segment lost 5 bases and the V segment lost 3 bases, leaving 5 bases of the junction unmatched.

The rearrangement uses TRBV6-1 and TRBJ1-2, with D unclear. CDR1 is MNHNS, CDR2 SASEGT, per germline. V was clipped by 2 bases and J by 4 bases, with 14 bases between them. The CDR3 is 15 amino acids. The CDR3 here is CASSETDKGSYGYTF. DNA for the CDR3: TGTGCCAGCAGTGAAACGGATAAAGGGAGCTATGGCTACACCTTC.

Comments on this clone: In the same sample, other DNA sequences code for this CDR3. The chain has TRBV9 and TRBJ2-5; TRBD2 is a possible D gene (6 bases). The CDR3 is 15 amino acids. With 0 bases removed from V and 4 bases from J, the gap between germline ends came to 13 bases. CDR1 and CDR2 from the germline V gene are SGDLS and YYNGEE. The CDR3 nucleotides are TGTGCCAGCAGCGTAGATTCGGGGCGGGGAGAGACCCAGTACTTC. Translated, it gives CASSVDSGRGETQYF.

V is TRBV2 and J is TRBJ1-5, with a tentative D call TRBD1 (6 bases). Trimming stripped 4 bases from V and 2 bases from J, with 21 bases between. From germline, CDR1 is SNHLY and CDR2 FYNNEI. The CDR3 consists of 18 residues. The chain's CDR3 is CASSVKGQGIIGNQPQHF. The DNA of the CDR3 is TGTGCCAGCAGTGTGAAAGGGCAGGGGATAATCGGCAATCAGCCCCAGCATTTT.

The genes are TRBV5-1 and TRBJ2-5; tentatively, D is TRBD1 (6 bases). Trimming cost V 0 bases and J 5 bases, with 14 bases left between them. The V gene's germline CDR1 is SGHRS and CDR2 YFSETQ. CDR3 length: 15 amino acids. The CDR3 is CASSLGGGQMETQYF. The CDR3 coding sequence is TGCGCCAGCAGCTTGGGTGGGGGCCAAATGGAGACCCAGTACTTC.

The genes are TRBV7-8 and TRBJ2-2; 9 bases map to TRBD1. The V gene's germline CDR1 is SGHVS and CDR2 FQNEAQ. The CDR3 length is 12 residues. V was clipped by 9 bases and J by 6 bases; unmatched bases: 2. The CDR3 sequence: CASRQGAGELFF. CDR3 in DNA: TGTGCCAGTAGACAGGGGGCCGGGGAGCTGTTTTTT.

This chain joins TRBV5-4 and TRBJ2-5; tentatively, D is TRBD2 (6 bases). CDR1 SGHNT and CDR2 YYREEE come from the germline V gene (reference sequence). The ends were cut back, 6 bases at V and 1 base at J, with 13 bases in the middle. The CDR3 is made up of 14 amino acids. CDR3 bases: TGTGCCAGCACCCGCCTCGGGGGCCAAGAGACCCAGTACTTC. This gives the protein CASTRLGGQETQYF.

The V call is TRBV7-9, the J call TRBJ2-5; possible D gene TRBD2, 6 bases. CDR3 size: 16 residues. Germline V gives CDR1 SEHNR, CDR2 FQNEAQ (reference sequence). The ends were cut back, 4 bases at V and 3 bases at J, with 18 bases in the middle. In DNA form, the CDR3 reads TGTGCCAGCAGCTCAGGCGGGGTCTTAGTAAAAGAGACCCAGTACTTC. Translating gives CASSSGGVLVKETQYF.

This chain connects TRBV27 to TRBJ1-1, with D tentatively TRBD1 (5 bases). The V gene lost 5 bases and the J gene lost 6 bases, with 19 bases spanning the gap. The CDR3 sequence is 15 residues long. Germline lookup yields CDR1 MNHEY and CDR2 SMNVEV (reference sequence). CDR3 sequence reads: CASSPREGKLAEAFF. For the CDR3, the DNA is TGTGCCAGCAGTCCGAGGGAGGGGAAGTTGGCTGAAGCTTTCTTT.

The chain combines TRBV13 with TRBJ2-5; D is possibly TRBD2 (5 bases). The V and J ends lost 2 bases and 3 bases respectively, with 7 bases between them. From germline, CDR1 is PRHDT and CDR2 FYEKMQ (reference sequence). This CDR3 is 13 amino acids long. DNA for the CDR3: TGTGCCAGCAGCTTACGGGGAGAAGAGACCCAGTACTTC. This codes for CASSLRGEETQYF.